This T cell receptor (beta chain) was documented in a study of persistence of HIV-infected CD4 T cells. General study findings and limits: Degenerate expanded CDR3beta sequences were enriched among CMV- and Gag-responding cells.

The libraries were made with immunoSEQ version 4 in survey mode. The repertoire was sequenced with immunoSEQ multiplex PCR; TCRdb's copy has only in-frame clones and lacks some. Here the sample spans 15,000 to 20,000 clones, approximately 65% being singletons. Comments on this clone: What it binds is unknown.

Cells were stimulated with CMV-infected fibroblast lysates at about 10 ug/mL. Responding CD4+ T cells were sorted by upregulation of both CD40 ligand and CD69. Suppressive ART was started during chronic HIV-1 infection in these adults. Trimming removed 4 bases from V and 5 bases from J; junction bases left unmatched: 8. The CDR3 has 15 residues. Germline CDR1 reads SGHRS; CDR2 reads YFSETQ. This chain joins TRBV5-1 and TRBJ2-5, with 10 bases fitting TRBD2. Sequencing was performed on CD4+ T cells sorted from PBMCs after roughly 18-hour stimulation, taken from a patient who received antiretroviral therapy. This sequence originates from an adult woman with HIV who was CMV-seropositive. The CDR3 loop is CASSILAGVGETQYF. DNA for the CDR3: TGCGCCAGCAGCATCCTAGCGGGGGTCGGGGAGACCCAGTACTTC.